One T cell receptor (beta chain) is described in this entry. Its antigen is unknown. The junction departs from germline at one end; a sequencing error may be responsible. This sample is drawn from a study of tumor and adjacent non-tumor tissue in lung cancer. Study-level information: The patients, roughly eleven men and 4 or 5 women, were about 31 to 80 with stage I to III disease. Study observations and caveats: Normal lung showed higher cumulative top 100 clone frequency than tumor. Tumor TCR diversity, when higher, was linked to shorter survival. Tumor tissue had significantly higher TCR diversity than normal lung.

RNA was extracted from bulk tissue without any cell sorting. A modified ARM-PCR protocol with three rounds of nested PCR amplified TCRbeta. TCRdb reprocessed the multiplex PCR reads via MiXCR and lists one record per CDR3 protein. The repertoire consists of under 140,000 distinct CDR3 sequences, with 84% occurring once and the leading ten covering 20% to 25%. Germline V gene lookup returns CDR1 PRHDT and CDR2 FYEKMQ (reference sequence). CDR3 length equals 15 residues. Sample: lung tumor tissue. The chain has TRBV13 and TRBJ2-3, with TRBD2 identical over 13 bases. This sequence was found in a man between 70 and 80 years old with non-small cell lung cancer. The CDR3 is CVSRATSGRGDMQYF. The CDR3 coding sequence is TGTGTCAGCAGAGCCACTAGCGGGAGGGGAGATATGCAGTATTTT. Looking up the rest from reference TRBV13 and TRBJ2-3 gives the full variable domain: AAGVIQSPRHLIKEKRETATLKCYPIPRHDTVYWYQQGPGQDPQFLISFYEKMQSDKGSIPDRFSAQQFSDYHSELNMSSLELGDSALYFCVSRATSGRGDMQYFGPGTRLTVL.